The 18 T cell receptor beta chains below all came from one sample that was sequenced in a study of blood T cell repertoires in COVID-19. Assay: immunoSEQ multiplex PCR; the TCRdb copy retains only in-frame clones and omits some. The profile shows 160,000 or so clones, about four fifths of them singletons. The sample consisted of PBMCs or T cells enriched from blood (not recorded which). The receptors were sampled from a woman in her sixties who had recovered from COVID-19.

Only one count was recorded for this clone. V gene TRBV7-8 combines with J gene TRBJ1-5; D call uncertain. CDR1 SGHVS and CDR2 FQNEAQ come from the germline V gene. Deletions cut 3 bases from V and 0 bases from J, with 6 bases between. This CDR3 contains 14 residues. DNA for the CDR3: TGTGCCAGCAGCTTCGACACTAGCAATCAGCCCCAGCATTTT. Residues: CASSFDTSNQPQHF.

CDR3 sequence (DNA): TGCGCCAGCAGCTCCATAGGACTAGCGGGTCAAGAGACCCAGTACTTC. It specifies CASSSIGLAGQETQYF. The chain has TRBV5-1 and TRBJ2-5; 11 bases line up with TRBD2. With 3 bases clipped from V and 2 bases from J, the junction kept 6 bases outside the gene matches. Germline V gene sequence: CDR1 SGHRS, CDR2 YFSETQ. The CDR3 contains 16 residues.

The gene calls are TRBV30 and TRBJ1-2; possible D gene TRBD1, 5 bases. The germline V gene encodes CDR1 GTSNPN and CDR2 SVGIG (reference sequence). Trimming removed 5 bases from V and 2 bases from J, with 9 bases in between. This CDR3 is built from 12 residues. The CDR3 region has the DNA TGTGCCTGGGGGGCAGGGAACTATGGCTACACCTTC. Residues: CAWGAGNYGYTF.

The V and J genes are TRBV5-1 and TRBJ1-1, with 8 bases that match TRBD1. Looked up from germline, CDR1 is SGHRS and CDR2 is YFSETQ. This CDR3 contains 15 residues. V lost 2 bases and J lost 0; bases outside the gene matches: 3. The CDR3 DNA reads TGCGCCAGCAGCTTTAGACAGGGGTTGAACACTGAAGCTTTCTTT. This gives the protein CASSFRQGLNTEAFF.

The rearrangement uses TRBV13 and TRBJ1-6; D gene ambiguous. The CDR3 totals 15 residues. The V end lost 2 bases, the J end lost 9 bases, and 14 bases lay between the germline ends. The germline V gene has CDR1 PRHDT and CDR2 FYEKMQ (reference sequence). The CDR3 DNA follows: TGTGCCAGCAGCTTAACTTCCCAGGCGGGTTCACCCCTCCACTTT. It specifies CASSLTSQAGSPLHF.

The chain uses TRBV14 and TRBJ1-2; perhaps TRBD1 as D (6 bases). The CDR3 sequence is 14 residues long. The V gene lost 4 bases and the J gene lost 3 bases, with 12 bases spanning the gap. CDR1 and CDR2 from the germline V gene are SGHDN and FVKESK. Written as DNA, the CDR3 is TGTGCCAGCAGCCCCAGACAGGCCTACTATGGCTACACCTTC. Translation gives CASSPRQAYYGYTF.

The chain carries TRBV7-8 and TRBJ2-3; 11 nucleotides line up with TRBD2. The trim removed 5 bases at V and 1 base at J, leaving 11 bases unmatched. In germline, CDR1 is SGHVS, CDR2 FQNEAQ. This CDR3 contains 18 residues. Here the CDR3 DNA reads TGTGCCAGCAGCCCAAACTTTAGCGGGGGGGTCGGCACAGATACGCAGTATTTT. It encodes CASSPNFSGGVGTDTQYF.

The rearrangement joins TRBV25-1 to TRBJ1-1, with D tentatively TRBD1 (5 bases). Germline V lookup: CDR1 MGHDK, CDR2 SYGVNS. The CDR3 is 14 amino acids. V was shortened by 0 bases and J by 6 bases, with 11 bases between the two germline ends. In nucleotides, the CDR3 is TGTGCCAGCAGTGAATATTCAGGGCAGGCTGAAGCTTTCTTT. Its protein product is CASSEYSGQAEAFF.

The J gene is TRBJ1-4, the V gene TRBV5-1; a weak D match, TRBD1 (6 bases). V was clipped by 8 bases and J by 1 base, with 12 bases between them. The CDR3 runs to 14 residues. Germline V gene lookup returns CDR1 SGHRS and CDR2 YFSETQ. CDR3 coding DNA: TGCGCCAGTTCCAGAGGGGGAACTAATGAAAAACTGTTTTTT. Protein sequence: CASSRGGTNEKLFF.

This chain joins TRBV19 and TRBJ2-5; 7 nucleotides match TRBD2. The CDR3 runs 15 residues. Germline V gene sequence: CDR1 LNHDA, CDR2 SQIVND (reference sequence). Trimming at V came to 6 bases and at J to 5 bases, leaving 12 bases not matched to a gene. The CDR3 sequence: CASSTWEGLSETQYF. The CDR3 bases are TGTGCCAGTAGCACTTGGGAGGGGCTAAGTGAGACCCAGTACTTC.

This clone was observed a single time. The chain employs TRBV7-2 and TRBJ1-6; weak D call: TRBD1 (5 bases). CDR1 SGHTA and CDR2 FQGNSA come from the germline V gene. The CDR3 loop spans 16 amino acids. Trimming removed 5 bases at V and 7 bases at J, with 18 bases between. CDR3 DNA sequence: TGTGCCAGCAGCCCTAGGGGAGGGACGGAAAATTCACCCCTCCACTTT. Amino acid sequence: CASSPRGGTENSPLHF.

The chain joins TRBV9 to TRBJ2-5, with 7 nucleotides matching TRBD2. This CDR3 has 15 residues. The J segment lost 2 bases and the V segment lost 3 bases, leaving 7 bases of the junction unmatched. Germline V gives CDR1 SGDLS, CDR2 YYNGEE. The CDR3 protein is CASSAFGGSQETQYF. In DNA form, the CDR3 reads TGTGCCAGCAGCGCGTTCGGGGGGTCACAAGAGACCCAGTACTTC.

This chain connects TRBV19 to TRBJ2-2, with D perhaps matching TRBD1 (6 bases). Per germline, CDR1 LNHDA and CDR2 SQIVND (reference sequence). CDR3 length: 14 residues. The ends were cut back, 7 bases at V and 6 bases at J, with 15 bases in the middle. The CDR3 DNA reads TGTGCCAGTATATCCGGGACATTCGCCGGGGAGCTGTTTTTT. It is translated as CASISGTFAGELFF.

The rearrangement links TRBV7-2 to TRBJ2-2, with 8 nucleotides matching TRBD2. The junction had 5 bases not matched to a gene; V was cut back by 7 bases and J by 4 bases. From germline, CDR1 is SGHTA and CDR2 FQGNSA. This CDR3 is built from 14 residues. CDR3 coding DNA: TGTGCCAGCATCGGGGGGGGCTTCACCGGGGAGCTGTTTTTT. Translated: CASIGGGFTGELFF. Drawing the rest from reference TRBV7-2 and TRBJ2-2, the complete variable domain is GAGVSQSPSNKVTEKGKDVELRCDPISGHTALYWYRQSLGQGLEFLIYFQGNSAPDKSGLPSDRFSAERTGGSVSTLTIQRTQQEDSAVYLCASIGGGFTGELFFGEGSRLTVL.

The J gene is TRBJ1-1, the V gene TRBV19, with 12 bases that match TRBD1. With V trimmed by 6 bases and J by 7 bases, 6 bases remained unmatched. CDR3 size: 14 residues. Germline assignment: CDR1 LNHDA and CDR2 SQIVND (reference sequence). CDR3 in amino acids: CASRPGQGALEAFF. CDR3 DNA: TGTGCCAGTAGACCGGGACAGGGGGCTCTTGAAGCTTTCTTT. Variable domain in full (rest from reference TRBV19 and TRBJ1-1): DGGITQSPKYLFRKEGQNVTLSCEQNLNHDAMYWYRQDPGQGLRLIYYSQIVNDFQKGDIAEGYSVSREKKESFPLTVTSAQKNPTAFYLCASRPGQGALEAFFGQGTRLTVV.

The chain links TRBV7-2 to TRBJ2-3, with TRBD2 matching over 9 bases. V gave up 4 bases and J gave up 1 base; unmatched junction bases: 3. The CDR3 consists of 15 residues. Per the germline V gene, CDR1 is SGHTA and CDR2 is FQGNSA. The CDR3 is CASSSGLARTDTQYF. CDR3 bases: TGTGCCAGCAGCTCGGGACTAGCCCGCACAGATACGCAGTATTTT. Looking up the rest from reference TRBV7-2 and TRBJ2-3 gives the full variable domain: GAGVSQSPSNKVTEKGKDVELRCDPISGHTALYWYRQSLGQGLEFLIYFQGNSAPDKSGLPSDRFSAERTGGSVSTLTIQRTQQEDSAVYLCASSSGLARTDTQYFGPGTRLTVL.

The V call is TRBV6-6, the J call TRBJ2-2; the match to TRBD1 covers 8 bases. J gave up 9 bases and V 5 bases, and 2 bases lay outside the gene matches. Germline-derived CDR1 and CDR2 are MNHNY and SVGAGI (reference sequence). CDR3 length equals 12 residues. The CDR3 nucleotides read TGTGCCAGCAGTGGACAGGGCCGGGAGCTGTTTTTT. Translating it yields CASSGQGRELFF.

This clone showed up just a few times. The CDR3 nucleotides read TGTGCCAGCAGCTTGCTGCGGGGCCTGAACACTGAAGCTTTCTTT. Translation gives CASSLLRGLNTEAFF. The V gene is TRBV5-6, the J gene TRBJ1-1; D possibly corresponds to TRBD1 (5 bases). Per germline, CDR1 SGHDT and CDR2 YYEEEE. Trimming cost V 1 base and J 0 bases, with 10 bases left between them. The CDR3 spans 15 residues. Full variable domain (outside the CDR3, taken from reference TRBV5-6 and TRBJ1-1): DAGVTQSPTHLIKTRGQQVTLRCSPKSGHDTVSWYQQALGQGPQFIFQYYEEEERQRGNFPDRFSGHQFPNYSSELNVNALLLGDSALYLCASSLLRGLNTEAFFGQGTRLTVV.